These 4 T cell receptor beta chains were all obtained from the same sample, sequenced in a study of cytomegalovirus exposure and HLA in healthy donors. 60 Vbeta and 13 Jbeta primers were used in PCR. Libraries were prepared by immunoSEQ multiplex PCR; TCRdb keeps only in-frame clonotypes and omits some of them. The sample shows about 190,000 clones, 87% of them seen only once. The material sequenced was PBMCs. The receptors derive from a boy younger than 10 in good health and CMV-seronegative.

This chain links TRBV30 with TRBJ2-1; D may be TRBD2 (5 bases). This CDR3 has 13 residues. The V end was cut by 4 bases, the J end by 2 bases, with 9 bases between. Germline CDR1 GTSNPN, CDR2 SVGIG (reference sequence). CDR3 sequence: CAWIRGPYNEQFF. CDR3 in DNA: TGTGCCTGGATTCGAGGGCCCTACAATGAGCAGTTCTTC.

This clone came up once. The genes are TRBV18 and TRBJ2-2; TRBD1 aligns across 8 bases. The CDR3 has 14 amino acids. The germline V gene encodes CDR1 KGHSH and CDR2 LQKENI. Unmatched junction bases numbered 2, after V lost 2 bases and J lost 6 bases. DNA for the CDR3: TGTGCCAGCTCACCAAAACAGGGGGCCGGGGAGCTGTTTTTT. Its protein is CASSPKQGAGELFF.

This chain's CDR3 is CASSGGRGAGANVLTF. CDR3 DNA: TGTGCCAGTAGTGGAGGCAGGGGGGCTGGGGCCAACGTCCTGACTTTC. V is TRBV19 and J is TRBJ2-6, with TRBD1 as a possible D gene (7 bases). Trimming removed 5 bases at V and 2 bases at J, with 13 bases between. The CDR3 is made up of 16 amino acids. Germline CDR1 reads LNHDA; CDR2 reads SQIVND (reference sequence).

The chain recombines TRBV6-6 with TRBJ1-2; 7 bases agree with TRBD1. The CDR3 totals 12 residues. V was pared by 6 bases and J by 6 bases, with 4 bases of the junction left unmatched. Germline V gene data show CDR1 as MNHNY and CDR2 as SVGAGI (reference sequence). CDR3 DNA sequence: TGTGCCAGCAGACAGGGGTTCGATGGCTACACCTTC. Residues: CASRQGFDGYTF.